This T cell receptor beta chain is from a study of cytomegalovirus exposure and HLA in healthy donors. Study background: The early release's HLA-typed donors yielded some 85 million unique TCRs.

As for the donors, each was a healthy bone marrow donor. Researchers ran the PCR with 60 Vbeta and 13 Jbeta primers. Produced via immunoSEQ multiplex PCR; TCRdb's table is partial and in-frame only. In the table there are about 200,000 clones, less than 85% of which are singletons. In germline, CDR1 is SGHDT, CDR2 YYEEEE. Trimming cost V 4 bases and J 7 bases, with 9 bases left between them. The CDR3 extends over 13 amino acids. The origin of this receptor is a girl aged 2 to 10 in good health and CMV-seronegative. The chain uses TRBV5-6 and TRBJ1-6; weak D call: TRBD1 (6 bases). Sequences were obtained from PBMCs. CDR3 loop: CASSQTGNSPLHF. DNA of the CDR3: TGTGCCAGCAGCCAAACAGGGAATTCACCCCTCCACTTT.